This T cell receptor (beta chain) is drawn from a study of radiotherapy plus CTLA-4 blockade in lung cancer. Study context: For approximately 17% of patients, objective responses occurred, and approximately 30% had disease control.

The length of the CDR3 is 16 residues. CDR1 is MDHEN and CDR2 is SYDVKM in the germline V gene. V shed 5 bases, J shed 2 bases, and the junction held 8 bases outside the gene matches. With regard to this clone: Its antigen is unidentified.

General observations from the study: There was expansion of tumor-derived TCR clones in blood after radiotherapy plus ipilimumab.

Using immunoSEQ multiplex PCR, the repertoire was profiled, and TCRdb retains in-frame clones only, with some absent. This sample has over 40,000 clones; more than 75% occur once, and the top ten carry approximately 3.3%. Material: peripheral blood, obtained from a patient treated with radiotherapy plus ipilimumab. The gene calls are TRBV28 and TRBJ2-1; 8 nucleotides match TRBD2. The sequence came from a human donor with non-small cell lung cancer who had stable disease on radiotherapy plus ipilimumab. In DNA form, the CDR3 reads TGTGCCAGCAGTCTGGAGCGGGAGCGGACCTACAATGAGCAGTTCTTC. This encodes CASSLERERTYNEQFF.